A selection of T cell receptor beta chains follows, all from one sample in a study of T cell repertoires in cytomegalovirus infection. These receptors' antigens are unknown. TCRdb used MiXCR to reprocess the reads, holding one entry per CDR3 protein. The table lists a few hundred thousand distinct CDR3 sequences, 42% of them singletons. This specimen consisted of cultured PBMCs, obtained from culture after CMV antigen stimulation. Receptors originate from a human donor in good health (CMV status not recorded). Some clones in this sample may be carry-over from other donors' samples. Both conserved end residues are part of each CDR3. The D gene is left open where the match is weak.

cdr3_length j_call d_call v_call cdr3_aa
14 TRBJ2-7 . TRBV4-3 CASSQGGTVYEQYF
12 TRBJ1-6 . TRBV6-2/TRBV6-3 CASAGGRPPLHF
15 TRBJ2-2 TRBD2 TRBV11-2 CASRGLAGAAGELFF
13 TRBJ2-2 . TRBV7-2 CASSLGLPGELFF
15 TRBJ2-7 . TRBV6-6 CASTAKEYVFYGQYF
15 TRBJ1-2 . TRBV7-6 CASSLFFGGGYGYTF
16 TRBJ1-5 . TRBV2 CASSEDSRGSNQPQHF
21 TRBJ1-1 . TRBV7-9 CASSLGWVLGQPRPGDTEAFF
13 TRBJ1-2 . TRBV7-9 CASSTPRAYGYTF
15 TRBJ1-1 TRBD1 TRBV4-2 CASSQDGTGNTEAFF
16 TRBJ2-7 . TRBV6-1 CASSEYQRATTYEQYF
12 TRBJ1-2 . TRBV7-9 CASRGSGDGYTF
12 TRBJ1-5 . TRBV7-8 CASSAYNQPQHF
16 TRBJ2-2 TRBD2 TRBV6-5 CASSYSGLADTGELFF
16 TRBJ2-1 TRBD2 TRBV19 CASSNWTSGVYNEQFF